This passage covers 28 T cell receptor beta chains from one sample sequenced in a study of tumor-infiltrating lymphocytes in oesophageal squamous cell carcinoma. A single record per CDR3 protein comes from TCRdb applying MiXCR to the PCR reads. The sample shows about 15,000 distinct CDR3 sequences, approximately 50% of them seen only once. Sequencing was carried out using esophageal tumor tissue. These receptors originate from a male donor with esophageal squamous cell carcinoma.

This clonotype was observed a few times. No conserved phenylalanine or tryptophan is present at the end of the CDR3, so a read error is the likely explanation. It is unclear where the CDR3 begins or ends on the DNA, so no DNA is shown, and the CDR3 is as TCRdb lists it. J is TRBJ2-7 and V is TRBV28. The CDR3 is made up of 13 amino acids, end residues included. CDR1 and CDR2 (germline): MDHEN, SYDVKM. CDR3 in amino acids: CASSFNYGYTFGS.

J is TRBJ2-1 and V is TRBV18; D is uncertain. The J call may be in error: the DNA end matches TRBJ2-7 better. This CDR3 region has 12 residues. Germline CDR1 and CDR2: KGHSH and LQKENI. This chain's CDR3 is CASSPASMEQYF. As DNA, the CDR3 is TGTGCCAGCTCACCAGCCTCCATGGAGCAGTACTTC.

V is TRBV2 and J is TRBJ2-5, with 7 bases aligning to TRBD2. The DNA end is a closer match to TRBJ2-7, so the J assignment may be wrong. This CDR3 has 15 residues. The germline CDR1 and CDR2 sequences are SNHLY and FYNNEI. The CDR3 loop reads CASTVGVGGFYEQYF. CDR3 nucleotide sequence: TGTGCCAGCACCGTTGGGGTGGGGGGGTTCTACGAGCAGTACTTC.

The chain is built from TRBV27 and TRBJ2-4, with a possible D match to TRBD2 (5 bases). CDR3 length equals 15 residues. With 2 bases removed from V and 15 bases from J, the gap between germline ends came to 23 bases. Germline lookup yields CDR1 MNHEY and CDR2 SMNVEV (reference sequence). The CDR3 coding sequence is TGTGCCAGCAGTTTAAGAGGGATCGCCACCGGGGAGCTGTACTTC. The encoded protein is CASSLRGIATGELYF.

The table lists this clonotype with a few counts. This chain connects TRBV7-3 to TRBJ1-1; weak D call: TRBD1 (5 bases). CDR1 is SGHTA, CDR2 FQGTGA, per germline. V dropped 3 bases and J dropped 5 bases, with 10 bases sitting between them. The CDR3 spans 13 residues. The CDR3 reads CASSFGGGTEAFF. DNA for the CDR3: TGTGCCAGCAGCTTTGGGGGGGGGACTGAAGCTTTCTTT.

This chain links TRBV6-9 with TRBJ1-2, with a tentative D call TRBD1 (5 bases). The length of the CDR3 is 13 residues. V gave up 3 bases and J gave up 10 bases, with 15 bases separating them. CDR1 and CDR2 from the germline V gene are MNHGY and SVAAGI. The CDR3 here is CASSYRTRDVYTF. In nucleotides, the CDR3 is TGTGCCAGCAGTTACCGAACTCGGGACGTCTACACCTTC.

The V call is TRBV7-2, the J call TRBJ2-1; D uncertain. With the DNA end fitting TRBJ2-7 better, the J assignment may be wrong. The CDR3 length is 12 residues. The germline CDR1 and CDR2 sequences are SGHTA and FQGNSA. CDR3 residues: CASSLGSYEQYF. CDR3 nucleotides: TGTGCCAGCAGCTTAGGGTCCTACGAGCAGTACTTC.

In its sample, this clonotype was seen many times. The V call is TRBV12-3 or TRBV12-4, the J call TRBJ1-2; no clear D. This CDR3 comprises 12 residues. The V end lost 1 base, the J end lost 7 bases, and 7 bases lay between the germline ends. CDR3 sequence (DNA): TGTGCCAGCAGTTTAGGGGCTGCTGGCTACACCTTC. Protein sequence: CASSLGAAGYTF.

The V gene is TRBV11-1, the J gene TRBJ2-1, with TRBD2 matching over 7 bases. Germline CDR1 and CDR2: SGHAT and FQDESV (reference sequence). The CDR3 has 19 residues. The ends lost 5 bases at V and 2 bases at J; junction bases unmatched: 18. The CDR3 DNA follows: TGTGCCAGCAGCGCCCCGTCCCGGGACTACTCGTCCGCCTACAATGAGCAGTTCTTC. Protein: CASSAPSRDYSSAYNEQFF.

This chain connects TRBV7-3 to TRBJ2-1, with a weak D call TRBD1 (6 bases). Germline assignment: CDR1 SGHTA and CDR2 FQGTGA. The CDR3 is 15 amino acids. Trimming shortened V by 5 bases and J by 4 bases, and 15 bases separated the two germline ends. The CDR3 protein is CASSGWPGEYNEQFF. The CDR3 DNA sequence: TGTGCCAGCAGCGGATGGCCAGGGGAGTACAATGAGCAGTTCTTC.

The gene calls are TRBV12-3 or TRBV12-4 and TRBJ1-1; D not resolved. The CDR3 is 14 residues long. Trimming removed 3 bases from V and 0 bases from J, with 8 bases in between. The CDR3: CASSFEVMNTEAFF. CDR3 nucleotide sequence: TGTGCCAGCAGTTTTGAGGTTATGAACACTGAAGCTTTCTTT.

This clonotype was counted ten times or more. This sequence joins TRBV15 and TRBJ2-7, with D perhaps matching TRBD1 (6 bases). Trimming stripped 1 base from V and 7 bases from J, with 14 bases between. In germline, CDR1 is LNHNV, CDR2 YYDKDF (reference sequence). The CDR3 is 14 amino acids. As DNA, the CDR3 is TGTGCCACCAGCAGAGCTGCCGCAGGGGTAGAGCAGTACTTC. Its protein is CATSRAAAGVEQYF.

The chain is built from TRBV19 and TRBJ1-5; 11 positions agree with TRBD1. J gave up 5 bases and V 6 bases, and 9 bases lay outside the gene matches. The CDR3 contains 16 residues. The V gene's germline CDR1 is LNHDA and CDR2 SQIVND (reference sequence). DNA of the CDR3: TGTGCCAGTAGCACCGCCGGGACAGGGGGTTATCAGCCCCAGCATTTT. This encodes CASSTAGTGGYQPQHF.

Many counts were recorded for this clonotype. The chain carries TRBV24-1 and TRBJ1-2; 11 nucleotides line up with TRBD1. With 3 bases clipped from V and 7 bases from J, the junction kept 3 bases outside the gene matches. The CDR3 loop spans 14 amino acids. Germline V gene sequence: CDR1 KGHDR, CDR2 SFDVKD. The CDR3 here is CATSDPGQGGGYTF. CDR3 DNA: TGTGCCACCAGTGATCCGGGACAGGGGGGTGGCTACACCTTC.

A single count supports this clonotype. No DNA is shown, since the ends of the CDR3 on it are uncertain; the CDR3 is the one TCRdb lists. The chain recombines TRBV7-6 with TRBJ2-2; TRBD1, the table's D call, lacks a check against the DNA. The CDR3 has 23 amino acids, counting both end residues. Germline CDR1 and CDR2: SGHVS and FNYEAQ. CDR3 in amino acids: CASSLGTGTFAYEQYFGAGELFF.

The chain joins TRBV7-6 to TRBJ2-5; 10 nucleotides line up with TRBD2. The end of the DNA is better explained by TRBJ2-7, so the J call may be wrong. The germline gives CDR1 SGHVS, CDR2 FNYEAQ. The CDR3 runs to 14 residues. The CDR3 sequence is CASSSLAGNYEQYF. CDR3 sequence (DNA): TGTGCCAGCAGCTCACTAGCGGGGAACTACGAGCAGTACTTC.

This clonotype was seen repeatedly, ten times or more. V is TRBV6-2 or TRBV6-3 and J is TRBJ2-5; 9 nucleotides align to TRBD2. V shed 0 bases and J 11 bases; nucleotides not matched to a gene: 16. Germline-derived CDR1 and CDR2 are MNHEY and SVGEGT. The CDR3 consists of 17 residues. CDR3 nucleotides: TGTGCCAGCAGTTACTCTAGGGGTAGCGGGAGTTCCTATGAGCAGTACTTC. Translation gives CASSYSRGSGSSYEQYF.

In this sample, this clonotype turned up many times. V gene TRBV28 combines with J gene TRBJ2-7; TRBD1 or TRBD2 may be the D gene (5 bases each). V lost 6 bases to trimming and J lost 7 bases, with 19 bases between them. Germline CDR1 and CDR2: MDHEN and SYDVKM. CDR3 length: 14 amino acids. Here the CDR3 reads CASSQPARAGEQYF. CDR3 coding DNA: TGTGCCAGCAGCCAACCGGCCAGGGCGGGTGAGCAGTACTTC.

Points on this clonotype: It may be a read error: a sequence one base away is much more abundant. In this CDR3 the conserved last residue, phenylalanine or tryptophan, is missing, so a read error is likely. CDR3 sequence: CASSLVRANYGYTV. CDR3 coding DNA: TGTGCCAGCAGCTTAGTCCGCGCTAACTATGGCTACACCGTC. The chain employs TRBV7-2 and TRBJ1-2; no clear D. Trimming took 1 base from V and 0 from J, leaving 6 bases between them. Germline loops: CDR1 SGHTA, CDR2 FQGNSA. The CDR3 is made up of 14 amino acids.

By share of the sample, this clonotype is medium-sized. The rearrangement links TRBV7-2 to TRBJ2-3; 8 bases are a match to TRBD2. Losses at the gene ends were 5 bases for V and 2 bases for J; bases not matched to a gene: 6. The CDR3 runs 15 residues. Germline assignment: CDR1 SGHTA and CDR2 FQGNSA. The CDR3, as DNA: TGTGCCAGCAGCCCACAAGCGGGAGCCACAGATACGCAGTATTTT. Its protein product is CASSPQAGATDTQYF.

This chain's CDR3 is CASSLLAGAQFF. The CDR3 DNA reads as TGCGCCAGCAGCTTGCTAGCGGGAGCGCAGTTCTTC. The rearrangement links TRBV5-1 to TRBJ2-1, with 10 bases identical to TRBD2. Looked up from germline, CDR1 is SGHRS and CDR2 is YFSETQ. Trimming cost V 1 base and J 12 bases; bases outside gene matches: 1. This CDR3 has 12 residues.

This chain connects TRBV20-1 to TRBJ2-1; TRBD1 might be the D (6 bases). The germline gives CDR1 DFQATT, CDR2 SNEGSKA (reference sequence). The V end lost 2 bases, the J end lost 3 bases, and 11 bases lay between the germline ends. The CDR3 length is 14 residues. Written as DNA, the CDR3 is TGCAGTGCTAGAAGCGGACAGAACTACAATGAGCAGTTCTTC. It specifies CSARSGQNYNEQFF.

The chain carries TRBV7-6 and TRBJ2-4; TRBD2 aligns across 9 bases. The J call may not be correct, given that the DNA end is closer to TRBJ2-1. Germline loops: CDR1 SGHVS, CDR2 FNYEAQ. The CDR3 extends over 14 amino acids. The CDR3 DNA sequence: TGTGCCAGCAGCCGGAGCGGGAGGAGCGATGAGCAGTTCTTC. The encoded protein is CASSRSGRSDEQFF.

The chain uses TRBV6-1 and TRBJ2-1; D uncertain. TRBJ2-7 explains the end of the DNA better; the J call may be wrong. The germline V gene has CDR1 MNHNS and CDR2 SASEGT. CDR3 length: 12 amino acids. The CDR3 DNA reads TGTGCCAGCAGTGAAACGACCTACGAGCAGTACTTC. Its protein is CASSETTYEQYF.

The V call is TRBV7-3, the J call TRBJ1-2, with TRBD1 matching 7 bases. Trimming took 2 bases from V and 8 from J; bases not matched to a gene: 5. CDR1 SGHTA and CDR2 FQGTGA come from the germline V gene. This CDR3 is built from 13 residues. The CDR3 region is CASSLQTGYGYTF. DNA of the CDR3: TGTGCCAGCAGCTTACAGACAGGGTACGGCTACACCTTC.

The rearrangement uses TRBV24-1 and TRBJ2-5; TRBD2 matches 8 bases. V dropped 4 bases and J dropped 5; count of bases not matched to a gene: 14. The CDR3 spans 17 residues. Germline CDR1 reads KGHDR; CDR2 reads SFDVKD. For the CDR3, the DNA is TGTGCCACCAGTGACACGGGTAGCGGGATTCTCACGGAGACCCAGTACTTC. Protein product: CATSDTGSGILTETQYF.

The rearrangement uses TRBV7-9 and TRBJ2-3; D perhaps matches TRBD2 (7 bases). V was clipped by 5 bases and J by 6 bases, with 18 bases between them. The CDR3 extends over 15 amino acids. Germline V gives CDR1 SEHNR, CDR2 FQNEAQ (reference sequence). For the CDR3, the DNA is TGTGCCAGCAGCGTAAAAGGGGGGGCCCCGGATACGCAGTATTTT. As protein: CASSVKGGAPDTQYF.

This clonotype has more than one count but fewer than ten. Since no conserved phenylalanine or tryptophan closes the CDR3, a read error is the likely cause. No DNA is shown, since the ends of the CDR3 on it are uncertain; the CDR3 is the one TCRdb lists. The V and J genes are TRBV7-2 and TRBJ2-1; the table names TRBD1, a call not compared with the DNA. The CDR3 is 16 amino acids long, termini counted. Germline V gene data show CDR1 as SGHTA and CDR2 as FQGNSA. The chain's CDR3 is CASSLAREFYEQYFGA.